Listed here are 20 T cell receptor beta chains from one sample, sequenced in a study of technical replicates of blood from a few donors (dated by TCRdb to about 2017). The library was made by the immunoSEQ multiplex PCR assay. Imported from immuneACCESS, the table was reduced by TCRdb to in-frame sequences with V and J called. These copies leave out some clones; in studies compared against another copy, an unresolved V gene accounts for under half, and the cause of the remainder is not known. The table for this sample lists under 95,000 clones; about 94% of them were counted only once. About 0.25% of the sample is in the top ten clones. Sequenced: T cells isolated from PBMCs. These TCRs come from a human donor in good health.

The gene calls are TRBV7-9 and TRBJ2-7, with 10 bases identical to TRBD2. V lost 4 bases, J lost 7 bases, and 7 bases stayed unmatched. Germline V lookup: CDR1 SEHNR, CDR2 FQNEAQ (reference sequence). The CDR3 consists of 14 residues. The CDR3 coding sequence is TGTGCCAGCAGCTCGGGACTAGCGAACCTGGAGCAGTACTTC. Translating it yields CASSSGLANLEQYF.

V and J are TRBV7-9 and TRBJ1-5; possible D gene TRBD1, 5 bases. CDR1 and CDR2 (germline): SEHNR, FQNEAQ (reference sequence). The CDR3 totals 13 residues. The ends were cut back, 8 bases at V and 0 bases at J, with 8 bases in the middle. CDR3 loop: CASQTDSNQPQHF. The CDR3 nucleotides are TGTGCCAGCCAGACAGATAGCAATCAGCCCCAGCATTTT.

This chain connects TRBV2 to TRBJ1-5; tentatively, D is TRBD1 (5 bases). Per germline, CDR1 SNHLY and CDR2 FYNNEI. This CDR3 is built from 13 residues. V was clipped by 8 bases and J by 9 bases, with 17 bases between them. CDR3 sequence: CASGDLPGGPQHF. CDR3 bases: TGTGCCAGCGGGGACCTACCGGGAGGGCCCCAGCATTTT.

The CDR3 nucleotides are TGCAGCGTCCCACATCCGACAGGCTCTGTGGCCCAGTACTTC. Protein: CSVPHPTGSVAQYF. V gene TRBV29-1 combines with J gene TRBJ2-5; D may be TRBD1 (6 bases). The V and J ends lost 6 bases and 9 bases respectively, with 23 bases between them. This CDR3 has 14 amino acids. CDR1 SQVTM and CDR2 ANQGSEA come from the germline V gene.

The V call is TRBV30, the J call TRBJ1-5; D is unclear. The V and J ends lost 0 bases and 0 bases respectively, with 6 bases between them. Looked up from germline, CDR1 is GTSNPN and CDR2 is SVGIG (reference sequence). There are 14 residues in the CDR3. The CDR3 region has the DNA TGTGCCTGGAGTGTTGGACTTAGCAATCAGCCCCAGCATTTT. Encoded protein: CAWSVGLSNQPQHF.

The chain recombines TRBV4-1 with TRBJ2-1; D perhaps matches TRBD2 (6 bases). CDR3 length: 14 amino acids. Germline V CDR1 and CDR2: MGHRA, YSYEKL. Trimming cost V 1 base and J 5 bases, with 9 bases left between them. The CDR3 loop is CASSQGGLHNEQFF. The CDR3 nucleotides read TGCGCCAGCAGCCAAGGGGGACTCCACAATGAGCAGTTCTTC.

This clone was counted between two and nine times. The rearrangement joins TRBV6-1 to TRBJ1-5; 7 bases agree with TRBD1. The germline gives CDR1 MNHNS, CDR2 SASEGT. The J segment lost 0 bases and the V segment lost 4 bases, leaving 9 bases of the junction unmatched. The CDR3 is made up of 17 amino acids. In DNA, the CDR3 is TGTGCCAGCAGTGGAGAGACAGGGAGGTATAGCAATCAGCCCCAGCATTTT. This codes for CASSGETGRYSNQPQHF.

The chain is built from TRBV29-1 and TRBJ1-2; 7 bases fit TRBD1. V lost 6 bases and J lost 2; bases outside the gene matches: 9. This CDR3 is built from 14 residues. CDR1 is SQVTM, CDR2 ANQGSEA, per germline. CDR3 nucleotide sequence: TGCAGCGTGGTGACAGGGTCGGCGAACTATGGCTACACCTTC. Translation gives CSVVTGSANYGYTF.

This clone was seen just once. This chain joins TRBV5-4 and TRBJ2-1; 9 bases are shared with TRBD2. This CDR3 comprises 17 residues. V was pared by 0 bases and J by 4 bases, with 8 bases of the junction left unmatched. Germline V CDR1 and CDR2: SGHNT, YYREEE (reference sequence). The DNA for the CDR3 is TGTGCCAGCAGCTTGGGGCGACCTGGACTAGCGTACAATGAGCAGTTCTTC. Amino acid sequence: CASSLGRPGLAYNEQFF.

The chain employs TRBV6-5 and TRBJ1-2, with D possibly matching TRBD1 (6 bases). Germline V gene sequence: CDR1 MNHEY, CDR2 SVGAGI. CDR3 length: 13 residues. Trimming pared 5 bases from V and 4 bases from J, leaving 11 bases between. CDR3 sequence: CASSAGQIYGYTF. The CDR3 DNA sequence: TGTGCCAGCAGTGCTGGACAGATCTATGGCTACACCTTC.

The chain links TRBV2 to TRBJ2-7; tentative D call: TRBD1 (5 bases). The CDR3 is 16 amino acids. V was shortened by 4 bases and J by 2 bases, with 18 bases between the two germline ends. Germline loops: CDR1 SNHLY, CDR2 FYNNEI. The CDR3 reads CASSVRAGSGTYEQYF. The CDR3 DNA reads TGTGCCAGCAGTGTTAGGGCAGGGTCGGGCACCTACGAGCAGTACTTC.

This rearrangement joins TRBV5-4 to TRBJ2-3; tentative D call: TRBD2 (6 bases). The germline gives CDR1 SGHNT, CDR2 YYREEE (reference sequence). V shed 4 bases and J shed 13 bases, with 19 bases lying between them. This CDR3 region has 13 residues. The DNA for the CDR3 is TGTGCCAGCAGCATACGGAGGGTAGGGGTGGAGTATTTT. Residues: CASSIRRVGVEYF.

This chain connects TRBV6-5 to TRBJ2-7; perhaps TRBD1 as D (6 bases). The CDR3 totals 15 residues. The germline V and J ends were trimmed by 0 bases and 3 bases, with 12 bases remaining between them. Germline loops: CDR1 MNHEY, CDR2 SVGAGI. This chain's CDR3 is CASSYSNAGVYEQYF. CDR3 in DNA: TGTGCCAGCAGTTACTCGAATGCAGGGGTCTACGAGCAGTACTTC.

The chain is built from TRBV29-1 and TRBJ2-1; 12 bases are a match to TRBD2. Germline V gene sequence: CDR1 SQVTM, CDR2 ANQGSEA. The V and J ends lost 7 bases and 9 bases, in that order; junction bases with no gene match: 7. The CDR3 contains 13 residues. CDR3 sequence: CSAVLAGGVEQFF. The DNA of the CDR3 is TGCAGCGCCGTGCTAGCGGGAGGGGTTGAGCAGTTCTTC.

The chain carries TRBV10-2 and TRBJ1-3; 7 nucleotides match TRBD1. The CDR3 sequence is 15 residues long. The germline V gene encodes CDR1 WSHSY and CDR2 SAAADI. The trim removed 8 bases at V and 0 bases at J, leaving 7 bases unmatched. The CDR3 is CASGKGGNSGNTIYF. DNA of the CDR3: TGCGCCAGCGGAAAAGGGGGCAACTCTGGAAACACCATATATTTT.

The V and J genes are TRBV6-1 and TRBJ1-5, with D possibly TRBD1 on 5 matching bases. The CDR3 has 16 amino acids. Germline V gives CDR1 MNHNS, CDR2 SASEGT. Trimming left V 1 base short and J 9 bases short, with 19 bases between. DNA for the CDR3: TGTGCCAGCAGTGAAGGGTTATTGGGGCGTCTAACGCCCCAGCATTTT. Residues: CASSEGLLGRLTPQHF.

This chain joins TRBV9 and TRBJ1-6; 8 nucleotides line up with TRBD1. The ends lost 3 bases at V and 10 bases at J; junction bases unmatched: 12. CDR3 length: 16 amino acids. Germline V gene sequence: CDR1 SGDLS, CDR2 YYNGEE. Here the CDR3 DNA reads TGTGCCAGCAGCGCCGGGACAGGTCTCCCGACCTCACCCCTCCACTTT. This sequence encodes CASSAGTGLPTSPLHF.

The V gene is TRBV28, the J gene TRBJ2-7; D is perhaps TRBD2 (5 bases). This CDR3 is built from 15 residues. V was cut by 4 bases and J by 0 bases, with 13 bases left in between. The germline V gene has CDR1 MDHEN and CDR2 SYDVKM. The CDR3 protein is CASSSGFVDSYEQYF. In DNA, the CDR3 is TGTGCCAGCAGTTCGGGGTTCGTAGACTCCTACGAGCAGTACTTC.

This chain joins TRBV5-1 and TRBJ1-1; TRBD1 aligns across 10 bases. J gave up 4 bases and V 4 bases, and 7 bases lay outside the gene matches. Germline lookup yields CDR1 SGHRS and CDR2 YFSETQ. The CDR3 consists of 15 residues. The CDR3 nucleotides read TGCGCCAGCAGCCTTCGGACAGGGGGTAGCACTGAAGCTTTCTTT. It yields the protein CASSLRTGGSTEAFF.

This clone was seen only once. The CDR3 region has the DNA TGTGCCAGCAGGCCAGGGACAGCAATACAAGAGACCCAGTACTTC. This codes for CASRPGTAIQETQYF. The chain couples TRBV2 to TRBJ2-5; 7 nucleotides agree with TRBD1. V lost 6 bases, J lost 2 bases, and 9 bases stayed unmatched. The germline V gene has CDR1 SNHLY and CDR2 FYNNEI. This CDR3 is built from 15 residues.